These 18 T cell receptor beta chains originate from one sample sequenced in a study of shared clonotypes between healthy human individuals. The protocol was immunoSEQ multiplex PCR, while the TCRdb copy is restricted to in-frame clones and leaves out a portion. Of some 500,000 clones listed, roughly three quarters are singletons. Sample: PBMCs. The receptor source for this set is a woman between 40 and 55 years old in good health. Some clones in this sample may be carry-over from other donors' samples.

As regards this clone: Given a far larger clone just one base away, this is likely a sequencing read error. Since no conserved phenylalanine or tryptophan closes the CDR3, a read error is the likely cause. The V and J genes are TRBV4-3 and TRBJ2-4, with D perhaps being TRBD1 or TRBD2 (5 bases each). The ends were cut back, 2 bases at V and 10 bases at J, with 12 bases in the middle. CDR3 size: 13 residues. Germline-derived CDR1 and CDR2 are LGHNA and YSLEER. CDR3 protein: CASSQNRDQIQYS. In nucleotides, the CDR3 is TGCGCCAGCAGCCAAAACCGGGACCAAATTCAGTACTCC.

This clone has only one observation. A much more abundant neighbour one base away suggests this may be a read error. The J gene is TRBJ2-3, the V gene TRBV4-2; TRBD2 agrees at 7 bases. The V gene's germline CDR1 is LGHNA and CDR2 YNFKEQ. V trimming: 4 bases; J trimming: 2 bases; junction bases outside the gene matches: 15. The CDR3 is made up of 18 amino acids. The CDR3 spells CASSRFLGRGGYTDTQYF. CDR3 DNA sequence: TGTGCCAGCAGCCGATTCCTGGGGAGGGGAGGCTACACAGATACGCAGTATTTT.

This chain joins TRBV2 and TRBJ1-5; D gene uncertain. Trimming took off 6 bases at V and 6 bases at J, with 12 bases between the two ends. The germline V gene has CDR1 SNHLY and CDR2 FYNNEI. The CDR3 covers 13 residues. As DNA, the CDR3 is TGTGCCAGCAGCCTAACCCAAAGTCAGCCCCAGCATTTT. Amino acids: CASSLTQSQPQHF.

About this clone: This clone may be a read error of a much larger clone one base away. The rearrangement links TRBV19 to TRBJ2-2; TRBD1 agrees at 8 bases. This CDR3 has 14 residues. Germline V lookup: CDR1 LNHDA, CDR2 SQIVND (reference sequence). As DNA, the CDR3 is TGTGCCAGTAGTGGACAGGGTTACACCGGGGAGCTGTCTTTT. It is translated as CASSGQGYTGELSF.

The CDR3 sequence: CASSLIWGSNQPQHF. CDR3 bases: TGTGCCAGCAGCTTAATTTGGGGAAGCAATCAGCCCCAGCATTTT. The chain recombines TRBV7-9 with TRBJ1-5; D gene uncertain. CDR1 and CDR2 (germline): SEHNR, FQNEAQ (reference sequence). This CDR3 spans 15 amino acids. V was pared by 2 bases and J by 1 base, with 9 bases between. Together with reference TRBV7-9 and TRBJ1-5, the CDR3 gives the full variable domain: DTGVSQNPRHKITKRGQNVTFRCDPISEHNRLYWYRQTLGQGPEFLTYFQNEAQLEKSRLLSDRFSAERPKGSFSTLEIQRTEQGDSAMYLCASSLIWGSNQPQHFGDGTRLSIL.

Remarks on this clone: This probably arose from a read error, given a far larger clone one base away. In the same sample, other DNA sequences code for this CDR3. V and J are TRBV28 and TRBJ1-1, with D possibly TRBD1 on 5 matching bases. The germline CDR1 and CDR2 sequences are MDHEN and SYDVKM. This CDR3 is 12 amino acids long. In DNA form, the CDR3 reads TGTGCCAGCAGCAAAAAGGACACTGAAGCTTTCTTC. Translation gives CASSKKDTEAFF.

This rearrangement joins TRBV19 to TRBJ2-1; no definite D call. Trimming stripped 1 base from V and 9 bases from J, with 16 bases between. The V gene's germline CDR1 is LNHDA and CDR2 SQIVND (reference sequence). This CDR3 spans 15 amino acids. The CDR3 coding sequence is TGTGCCAGTAGTATAGGCAGGACGCCTAGAGTTGAGCAGTTCTTC. Translating gives CASSIGRTPRVEQFF.

The rearrangement links TRBV7-6 to TRBJ2-5; 7 bases line up with TRBD2. Trimming removed 1 base from V and 5 bases from J; junction bases left unmatched: 4. CDR3 size: 14 residues. Germline CDR1 and CDR2: SGHVS and FNYEAQ. The CDR3 protein is CASSLGLAEETQYF. The CDR3 bases are TGTGCCAGCAGCTTAGGACTAGCCGAGGAGACCCAGTACTTC.

This clone occurred once. The chain links TRBV18 to TRBJ2-7; weak D call: TRBD1 (6 bases). This CDR3 has 15 amino acids. V lost 2 bases to trimming and J lost 4 bases, with 15 bases between them. Germline V gene sequence: CDR1 KGHSH, CDR2 LQKENI. The CDR3 bases are TGTGCCAGCTCACCAATGCAGGCCCAGGGGTACGAGCAGTACTTC. Amino acid sequence: CASSPMQAQGYEQYF. Variable domain in full (rest from reference TRBV18 and TRBJ2-7): NAGVMQNPRHLVRRRGQEARLRCSPMKGHSHVYWYRQLPEEGLKFMVYLQKENIIDESGMPKERFSAEFPKEGPSILRIQQVVRGDSAAYFCASSPMQAQGYEQYFGPGTRLTVT.

This clone showed up many times. The rearrangement uses TRBV9 and TRBJ2-3, with D hard to call. CDR1 and CDR2 (germline): SGDLS, YYNGEE. V was clipped by 0 bases and J by 5 bases, with 10 bases between them. This CDR3 is 14 amino acids long. CDR3 nucleotides: TGTGCCAGCAGCGTAGGCTACCTAGTAGATACGCAGTATTTT. Translating gives CASSVGYLVDTQYF.

V is TRBV28 and J is TRBJ1-2; no reliable D call. The V gene's germline CDR1 is MDHEN and CDR2 SYDVKM. The CDR3 runs to 13 residues. V gave up 7 bases and J gave up 4 bases, with 13 bases separating them. CDR3 nucleotides: TGTGCCAGCACTTCCGGCGGCCCCTATGGCTACACCTTC. The encoded protein is CASTSGGPYGYTF.

The J gene is TRBJ2-7, the V gene TRBV5-1; D perhaps matches TRBD1 (6 bases). Germline lookup yields CDR1 SGHRS and CDR2 YFSETQ. The CDR3 is 14 amino acids. Trimming stripped 0 bases from V and 2 bases from J, with 9 bases between. The CDR3 region is CASSLGTVPYEQYF. The CDR3 bases are TGCGCCAGCAGCTTGGGGACAGTCCCCTACGAGCAGTACTTC.

This chain uses TRBV4-1 with TRBJ2-7; D is ambiguous. The CDR3 loop spans 14 amino acids. Germline CDR1 MGHRA, CDR2 YSYEKL. V lost 0 bases and J lost 3, with 9 bases in between. DNA of the CDR3: TGCGCCAGCAGCCAAGAGATACGGAACTACGAGCAGTACTTC. Translating gives CASSQEIRNYEQYF.

The chain employs TRBV5-4 and TRBJ2-7; D is perhaps TRBD1 (6 bases). Looked up from germline, CDR1 is SGHNT and CDR2 is YYREEE (reference sequence). V was clipped by 0 bases and J by 6 bases, with 13 bases between them. The CDR3 has 14 amino acids. The CDR3 sequence is CASSLDQGMGEQYF. The CDR3 nucleotides are TGTGCCAGCAGCTTGGATCAGGGGATGGGCGAGCAGTACTTC.

This chain uses TRBV10-1 with TRBJ1-2; TRBD1 aligns across 10 bases. The CDR3 runs 16 residues. Germline CDR1 WNHNN, CDR2 SYGVQD (reference sequence). Unmatched junction bases numbered 11, after V lost 6 bases and J lost 4 bases. CDR3 residues: CASRFPGQGVPYGYTF. The CDR3 DNA reads as TGCGCCAGCAGGTTCCCCGGACAGGGGGTTCCCTATGGCTACACCTTC.

The V and J genes are TRBV28 and TRBJ1-1, with a possible D match to TRBD1 (5 bases). Trimming took off 2 bases at V and 4 bases at J, with 11 bases between the two ends. Per germline, CDR1 MDHEN and CDR2 SYDVKM. This CDR3 region has 14 residues. The CDR3 DNA sequence: TGTGCCAGCAGTTTACTAGGACAAGGCACTGAAGCTTTCTTT. Its protein is CASSLLGQGTEAFF.

The rearrangement links TRBV9 to TRBJ2-3; the D call may be TRBD1 or TRBD2 (5 bases each). V was pared by 0 bases and J by 3 bases, with 11 bases between. Germline CDR1 SGDLS, CDR2 YYNGEE. The CDR3 runs 15 residues. CDR3 sequence: CASSVGGRETDTQYF. CDR3 nucleotides: TGTGCCAGCAGCGTAGGTGGCAGGGAGACAGATACGCAGTATTTT.

V usage is TRBV11-2 and J usage is TRBJ1-1; a possible D gene is TRBD1 (5 bases). V lost 1 base to trimming and J lost 7 bases, with 10 bases between them. The CDR3 has 13 residues. Germline CDR1 is SGHAT and CDR2 is FQNNGV. CDR3 DNA: TGTGCCAGCAGCTTAGTTGTTGACAGTGAAGCTTTCTTT. Amino acids: CASSLVVDSEAFF.